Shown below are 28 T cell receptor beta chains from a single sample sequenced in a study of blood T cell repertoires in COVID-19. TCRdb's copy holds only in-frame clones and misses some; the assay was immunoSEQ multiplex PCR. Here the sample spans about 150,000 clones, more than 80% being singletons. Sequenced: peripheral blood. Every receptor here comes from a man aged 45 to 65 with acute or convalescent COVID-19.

DNA of the CDR3: TGTGCCAGCAGCTTGAGACAGGGCTCTGGGGCCAACGTCCTGACTTTC. This sequence encodes CASSLRQGSGANVLTF. This chain connects TRBV7-9 to TRBJ2-6, with 7 nucleotides matching TRBD1. This CDR3 is built from 16 residues. The V gene's germline CDR1 is SEHNR and CDR2 FQNEAQ (reference sequence). V lost 3 bases and J lost 0; bases outside the gene matches: 2.

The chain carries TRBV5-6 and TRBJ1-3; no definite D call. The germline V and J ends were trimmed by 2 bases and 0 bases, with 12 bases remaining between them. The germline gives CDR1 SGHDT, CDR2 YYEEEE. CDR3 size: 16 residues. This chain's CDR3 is CASSFGHTISGNTIYF. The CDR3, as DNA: TGTGCCAGCAGCTTTGGCCACACCATCTCTGGAAACACCATATATTTT. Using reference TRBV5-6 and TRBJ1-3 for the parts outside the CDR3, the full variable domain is DAGVTQSPTHLIKTRGQQVTLRCSPKSGHDTVSWYQQALGQGPQFIFQYYEEEERQRGNFPDRFSGHQFPNYSSELNVNALLLGDSALYLCASSFGHTISGNTIYFGEGSWLTVV.

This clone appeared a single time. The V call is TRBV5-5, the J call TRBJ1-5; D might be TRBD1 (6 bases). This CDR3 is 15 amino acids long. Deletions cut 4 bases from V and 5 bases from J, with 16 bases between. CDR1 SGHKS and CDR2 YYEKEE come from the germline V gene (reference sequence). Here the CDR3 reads CASSQTGIRYQPQHF. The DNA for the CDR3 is TGTGCCAGCAGCCAAACAGGGATTAGGTATCAGCCCCAGCATTTT.

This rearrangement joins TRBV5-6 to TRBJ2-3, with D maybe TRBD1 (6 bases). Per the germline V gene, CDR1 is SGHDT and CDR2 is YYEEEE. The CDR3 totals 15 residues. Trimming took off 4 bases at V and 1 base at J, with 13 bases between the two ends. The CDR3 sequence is CASSLGGFGTDTQYF. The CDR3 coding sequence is TGTGCCAGCAGCCTAGGGGGTTTTGGCACAGATACGCAGTATTTT.

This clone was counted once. The CDR3 loop reads CASSVSRTSGSNEQFF. CDR3 coding DNA: TGTGCCAGCAGCGTATCTAGGACTAGCGGGTCTAATGAGCAGTTCTTC. The chain employs TRBV9 and TRBJ2-1; the match to TRBD2 covers 11 bases. With 1 base clipped from V and 7 bases from J, the junction kept 7 bases outside the gene matches. This CDR3 comprises 16 residues. Per the germline V gene, CDR1 is SGDLS and CDR2 is YYNGEE.

The CDR3 protein is CASSGVGIAKNIQYF. CDR3 nucleotides: TGTGCCAGCAGCGGGGTGGGTATAGCCAAAAACATTCAGTACTTC. The rearrangement joins TRBV28 to TRBJ2-4; maybe TRBD2 (5 bases). The V end was cut by 6 bases, the J end by 0 bases, with 12 bases between. The CDR3 is 15 residues long. Germline CDR1 is MDHEN and CDR2 is SYDVKM.

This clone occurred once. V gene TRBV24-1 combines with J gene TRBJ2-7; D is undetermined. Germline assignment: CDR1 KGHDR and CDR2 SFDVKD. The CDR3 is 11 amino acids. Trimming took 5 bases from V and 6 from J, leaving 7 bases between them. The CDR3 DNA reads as TGTGCCACCAGTGCCTCAGGCGAGCAGTACTTC. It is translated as CATSASGEQYF.

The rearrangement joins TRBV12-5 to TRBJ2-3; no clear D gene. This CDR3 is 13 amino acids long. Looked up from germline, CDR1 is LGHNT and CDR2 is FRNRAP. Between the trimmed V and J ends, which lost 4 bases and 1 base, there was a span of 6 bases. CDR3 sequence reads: CASGSSGTDTQYF. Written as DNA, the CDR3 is TGTGCTAGTGGTTCTTCGGGCACAGATACGCAGTATTTT.

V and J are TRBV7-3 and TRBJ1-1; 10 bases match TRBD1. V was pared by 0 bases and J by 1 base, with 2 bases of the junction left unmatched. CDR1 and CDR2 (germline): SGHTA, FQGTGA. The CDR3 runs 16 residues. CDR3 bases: TGTGCCAGCAGCTTAACGGACAGGGGGAGGAACACTGAAGCTTTCTTT. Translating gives CASSLTDRGRNTEAFF.

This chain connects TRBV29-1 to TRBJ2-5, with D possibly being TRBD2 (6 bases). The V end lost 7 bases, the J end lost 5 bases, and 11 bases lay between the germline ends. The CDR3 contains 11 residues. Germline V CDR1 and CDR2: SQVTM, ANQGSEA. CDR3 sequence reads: CSAERVETQYF. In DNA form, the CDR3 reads TGCAGCGCAGAGCGGGTCGAGACCCAGTACTTC.

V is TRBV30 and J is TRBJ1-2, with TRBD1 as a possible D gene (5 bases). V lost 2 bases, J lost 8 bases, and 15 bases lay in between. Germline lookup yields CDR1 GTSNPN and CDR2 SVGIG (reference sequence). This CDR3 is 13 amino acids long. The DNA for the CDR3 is TGTGCCTGGAGTCCGCGACCCGGGGGAGGCTACACCTTC. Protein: CAWSPRPGGGYTF.

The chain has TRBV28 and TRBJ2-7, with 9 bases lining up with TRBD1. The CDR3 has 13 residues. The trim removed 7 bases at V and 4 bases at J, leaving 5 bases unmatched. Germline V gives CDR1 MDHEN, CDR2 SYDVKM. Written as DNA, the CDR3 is TGTGCCAGCACCATAGACAGGGGGTACGAGCAGTACTTC. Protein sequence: CASTIDRGYEQYF.

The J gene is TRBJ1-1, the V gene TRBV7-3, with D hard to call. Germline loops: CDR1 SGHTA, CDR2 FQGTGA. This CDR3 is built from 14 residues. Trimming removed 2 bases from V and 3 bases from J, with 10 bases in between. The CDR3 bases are TGTGCCAGCAGCTTACACGGGTCGGACACTGAAGCTTTCTTT. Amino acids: CASSLHGSDTEAFF.

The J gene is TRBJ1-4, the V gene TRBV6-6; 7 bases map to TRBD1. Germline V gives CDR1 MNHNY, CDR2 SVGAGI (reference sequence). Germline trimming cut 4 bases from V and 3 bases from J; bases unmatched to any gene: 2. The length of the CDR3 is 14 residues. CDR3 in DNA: TGTGCCAGCAGTTTTACAGGGGCTAATGAAAAACTGTTTTTT. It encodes CASSFTGANEKLFF.

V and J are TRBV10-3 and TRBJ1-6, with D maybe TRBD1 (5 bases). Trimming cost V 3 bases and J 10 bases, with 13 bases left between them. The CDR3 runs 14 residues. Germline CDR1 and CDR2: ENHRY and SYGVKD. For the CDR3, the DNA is TGTGCCATCAGTGATCTTCAGGGTGACTCACCCCTCCACTTT. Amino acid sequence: CAISDLQGDSPLHF.

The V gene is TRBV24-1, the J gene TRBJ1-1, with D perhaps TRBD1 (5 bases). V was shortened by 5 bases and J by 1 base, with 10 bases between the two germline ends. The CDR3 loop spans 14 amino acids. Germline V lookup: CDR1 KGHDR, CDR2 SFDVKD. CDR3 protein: CATSVSDKNTEAFF. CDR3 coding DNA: TGTGCCACCAGTGTTTCGGACAAGAACACTGAAGCTTTCTTT.

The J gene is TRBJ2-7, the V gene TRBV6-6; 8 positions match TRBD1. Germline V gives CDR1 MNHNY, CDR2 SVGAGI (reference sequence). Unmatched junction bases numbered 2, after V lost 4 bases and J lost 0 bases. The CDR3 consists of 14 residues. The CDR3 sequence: CASSSGQDSYEQYF. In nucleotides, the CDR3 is TGTGCCAGCAGTTCGGGACAGGACTCCTACGAGCAGTACTTC.

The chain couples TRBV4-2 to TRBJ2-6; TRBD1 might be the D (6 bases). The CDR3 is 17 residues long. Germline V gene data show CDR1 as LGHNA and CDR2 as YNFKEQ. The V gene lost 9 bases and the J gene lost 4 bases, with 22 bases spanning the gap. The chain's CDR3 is CASFQGHLPSGANVLTF. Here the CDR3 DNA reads TGTGCCAGTTTTCAGGGGCACCTTCCCTCGGGGGCCAACGTCCTGACTTTC.

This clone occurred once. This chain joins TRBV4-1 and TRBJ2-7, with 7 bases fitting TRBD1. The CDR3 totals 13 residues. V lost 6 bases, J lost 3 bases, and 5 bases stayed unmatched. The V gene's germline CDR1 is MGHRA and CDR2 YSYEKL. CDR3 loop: CASSYAGGYEQYF. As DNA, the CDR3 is TGCGCCAGCAGTTACGCAGGGGGCTACGAGCAGTACTTC.

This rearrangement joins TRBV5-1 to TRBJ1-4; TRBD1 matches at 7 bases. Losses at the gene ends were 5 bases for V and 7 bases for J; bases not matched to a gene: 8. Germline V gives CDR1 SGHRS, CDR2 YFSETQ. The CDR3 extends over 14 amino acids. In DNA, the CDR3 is TGCGCCAGCAGGGAGGGGGCTGAGCGTGAAAAACTGTTTTTT. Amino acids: CASREGAEREKLFF.

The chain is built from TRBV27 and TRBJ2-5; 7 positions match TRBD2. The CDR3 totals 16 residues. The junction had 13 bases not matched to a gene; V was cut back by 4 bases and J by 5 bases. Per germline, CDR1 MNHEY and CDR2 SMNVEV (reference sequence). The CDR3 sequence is CASSWVGREALETQYF. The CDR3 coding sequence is TGTGCCAGCAGTTGGGTTGGACGGGAGGCCCTGGAGACCCAGTACTTC.

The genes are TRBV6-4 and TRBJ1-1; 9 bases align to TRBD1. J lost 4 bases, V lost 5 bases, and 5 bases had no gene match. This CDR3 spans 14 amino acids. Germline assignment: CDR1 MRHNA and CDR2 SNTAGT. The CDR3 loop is CASSRDREATEAFF. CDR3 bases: TGTGCCAGCAGTCGGGACAGGGAAGCCACTGAAGCTTTCTTT.

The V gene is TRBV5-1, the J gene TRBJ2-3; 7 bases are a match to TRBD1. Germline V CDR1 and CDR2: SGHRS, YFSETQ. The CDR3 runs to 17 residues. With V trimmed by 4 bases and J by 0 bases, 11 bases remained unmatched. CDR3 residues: CASSQRGQGLSTDTQYF. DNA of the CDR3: TGCGCCAGCAGCCAGAGGGGGCAAGGACTTAGCACAGATACGCAGTATTTT.

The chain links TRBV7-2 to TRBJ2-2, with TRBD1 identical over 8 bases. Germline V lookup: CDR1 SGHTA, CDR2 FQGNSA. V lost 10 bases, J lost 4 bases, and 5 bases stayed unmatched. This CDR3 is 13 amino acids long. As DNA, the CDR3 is TGTGCCAACCTCGACAGGGGCACCGGGGAGCTGTTTTTT. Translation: CANLDRGTGELFF.

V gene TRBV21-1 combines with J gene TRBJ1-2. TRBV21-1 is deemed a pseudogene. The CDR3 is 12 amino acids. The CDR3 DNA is TGTGCCAGCAGCTCCCGGGGGTATGGCTACACCTTC. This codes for CASSSRGYGYTF.

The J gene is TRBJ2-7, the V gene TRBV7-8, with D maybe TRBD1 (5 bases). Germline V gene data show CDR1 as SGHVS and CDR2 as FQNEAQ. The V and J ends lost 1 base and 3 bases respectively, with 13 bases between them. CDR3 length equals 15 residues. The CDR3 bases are TGTGCCAGCAGCTTAGTTGCCAGGGTAGGCTACGAGCAGTACTTC. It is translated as CASSLVARVGYEQYF.

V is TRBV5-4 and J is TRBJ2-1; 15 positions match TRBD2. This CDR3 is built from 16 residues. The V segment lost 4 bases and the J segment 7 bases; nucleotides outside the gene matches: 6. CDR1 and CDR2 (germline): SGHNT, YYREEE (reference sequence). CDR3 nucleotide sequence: TGTGCCAGCAGCCCGGGGACTAGCGGGGGGTGGAATGAGCAGTTCTTC. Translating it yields CASSPGTSGGWNEQFF.

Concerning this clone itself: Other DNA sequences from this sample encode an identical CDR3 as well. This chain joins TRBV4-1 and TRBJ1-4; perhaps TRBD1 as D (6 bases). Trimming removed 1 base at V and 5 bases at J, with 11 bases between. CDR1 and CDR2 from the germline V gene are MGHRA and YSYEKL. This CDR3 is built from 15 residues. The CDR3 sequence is CASSQVQGSNEKLFF. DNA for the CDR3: TGCGCCAGCAGCCAAGTCCAGGGGTCCAATGAAAAACTGTTTTTT.